This T cell receptor beta chain was sequenced for a study of response to subunit inactivated influenza vaccine. Per the germline V gene, CDR1 is DFQATT and CDR2 is SNEGSKA (reference sequence). This CDR3 region has 14 residues. Trimming shortened V by 4 bases and J by 8 bases, and 18 bases separated the two germline ends. Findings of the study overall: The study's authors posited that every seasonal influenza vaccination enlists few new T cells.

Concerning this clonotype itself: As yet, its antigen is unknown.

TCRdb re-derived calls from the RT-PCR reads in MiXCR, one entry per CDR3 protein. The data contain under 800,000 distinct CDR3 sequences, approximately 15% of them seen just once; the ten biggest clones take up 5.5% to 7%. J is TRBJ2-1 and V is TRBV20-1, with D perhaps being TRBD1 or TRBD2 (5 bases each). The sample here was PBMCs from blood, taken 14 days before vaccination. This receptor was taken from a man aged 50-59 years who received an inactivated influenza vaccine. The CDR3 DNA reads TGCAGTGCTAACTATGCCGGGACGTCCGATGAGCAGTTCTTC. It is translated as CSANYAGTSDEQFF.